The sequence of this T cell receptor beta chain was determined in a study of blood T cell repertoires in COVID-19. Trimming took off 4 bases at V and 0 bases at J, with 10 bases between the two ends. The CDR3 contains 15 residues. CDR1 is MNHEY and CDR2 is SMNVEV in the germline V gene (reference sequence). Sequencing used immunoSEQ multiplex PCR; TCRdb keeps in-frame clones, though not all of them. Of about 110,000 clones listed, 88% were seen once; the top ten hold around 3%. The sequence derives from a woman between 50 and 59 years old with acute or convalescent COVID-19. Sequencing used peripheral blood. The chain couples TRBV27 to TRBJ2-1, with D tentatively TRBD2 (5 bases). The CDR3 bases are TGTGCCAGCAGTTCCTATAGCGCCTCCTACAATGAGCAGTTCTTC. Amino acids: CASSSYSASYNEQFF.